The next 14 T cell receptor beta chains were all read from a single sample in a study of vaccination and CD4 T cells after COVID-19. Cultured CD4+ T cell DNA was sequenced using the Oncomine TCR Beta short-read assay. TCRdb ran MiXCR on the PCR reads and lists one entry per CDR3 protein. The table has more than 9,000 distinct CDR3 sequences, around a third seen once. Noted treatment: roughly ten-day PBMC culture with coronavirus spike peptide pools or control peptides (ViraFEST assay). No cognate antigen is known for these TCRs. Sequencing was performed on CD4+ T cells from blood, cultured in vitro. These receptors were collected from a human donor who had recovered from COVID-19.

The chain employs TRBV5-6 and TRBJ2-5; tentative D call: TRBD2 (5 bases). CDR3 length: 15 amino acids. Trimming removed 5 bases at V and 4 bases at J, with 18 bases between. Germline CDR1 reads SGHDT; CDR2 reads YYEEEE. The CDR3 sequence: CASRFQPEGRETQYF. The CDR3 coding sequence is TGTGCCAGCAGGTTTCAACCTGAAGGGAGAGAGACCCAGTACTTC. The entire variable domain, with the rest obtained from reference TRBV5-6 and TRBJ2-5, is as follows: DAGVTQSPTHLIKTRGQQVTLRCSPKSGHDTVSWYQQALGQGPQFIFQYYEEEERQRGNFPDRFSGHQFPNYSSELNVNALLLGDSALYLCASRFQPEGRETQYFGPGTRLLVL.

This clonotype is judged medium-sized. The chain couples TRBV20-1 to TRBJ1-5; D may be TRBD1 (5 bases). The CDR3 has 13 amino acids. Per germline, CDR1 DFQATT and CDR2 SNEGSKA (reference sequence). Trimming pared 3 bases from V and 0 bases from J, leaving 6 bases between. CDR3 DNA: TGCAGTGCTAGTCAGGGTAGCAATCAGCCCCAGCATTTT. As protein: CSASQGSNQPQHF.

The chain recombines TRBV7-2 with TRBJ2-2; 8 bases line up with TRBD1. With V trimmed by 4 bases and J by 5 bases, 6 bases remained unmatched. This CDR3 comprises 15 residues. Germline V gene data show CDR1 as SGHTA and CDR2 as FQGNSA. The CDR3 bases are TGTGCCAGCAGCTCCCAGGGGGCGGGGACCGGGGAGCTGTTTTTT. Encoded protein: CASSSQGAGTGELFF.

The rearrangement uses TRBV28 and TRBJ2-3, with 7 positions matching TRBD2. Trimming removed 5 bases from V and 0 bases from J; junction bases left unmatched: 5. The CDR3 contains 15 residues. CDR1 is MDHEN, CDR2 SYDVKM, per germline. The CDR3 DNA sequence: TGTGCCAGCAGTCCGGGGGGAGTTAGCACAGATACGCAGTATTTT. Protein sequence: CASSPGGVSTDTQYF.

The V gene is TRBV5-1, the J gene TRBJ2-2; unclear D gene. This CDR3 spans 13 amino acids. Germline CDR1 reads SGHRS; CDR2 reads YFSETQ. V was shortened by 5 bases and J by 2 bases, with 7 bases between the two germline ends. The CDR3 nucleotides read TGCGCCAGCAGTGACATTAACACCGGGGAGCTGTTTTTT. It specifies CASSDINTGELFF.

This clonotype was observed a few times. The chain recombines TRBV20-1 with TRBJ2-1, with 9 bases that match TRBD2. The CDR3 length is 16 residues. J lost 0 bases, V lost 2 bases, and 5 bases had no gene match. Per the germline V gene, CDR1 is DFQATT and CDR2 is SNEGSKA (reference sequence). DNA for the CDR3: TGCAGTGCTAGACAAGGACTAGCGACCTCCTACAATGAGCAGTTCTTC. It encodes CSARQGLATSYNEQFF.

The chain combines TRBV20-1 with TRBJ2-2, with a possible D match to TRBD2 (5 bases). Looked up from germline, CDR1 is DFQATT and CDR2 is SNEGSKA (reference sequence). V lost 6 bases and J lost 4, with 21 bases in between. The CDR3 is 16 residues long. The CDR3 region is CSAEASTKAGTGELFF. In DNA, the CDR3 is TGCAGTGCAGAAGCCTCGACTAAGGCAGGCACCGGGGAGCTGTTTTTT.

This clonotype has a handful of counts. This chain uses TRBV6-1 with TRBJ1-2, with D hard to call. With 6 bases removed from V and 4 bases from J, the gap between germline ends came to 18 bases. The CDR3 has 15 amino acids. Germline V lookup: CDR1 MNHNS, CDR2 SASEGT. This CDR3 reads CASRSPKGPSYGYTF. The CDR3, as DNA: TGTGCCAGCAGATCACCGAAAGGACCGTCCTATGGCTACACCTTC.

This clonotype has only a few counts. V gene TRBV20-1 combines with J gene TRBJ1-1, with 10 bases matching TRBD1. This CDR3 comprises 15 residues. CDR1 DFQATT and CDR2 SNEGSKA come from the germline V gene (reference sequence). The J segment lost 4 bases and the V segment lost 5 bases, leaving 10 bases of the junction unmatched. CDR3 sequence (DNA): TGCAGTGCTTGGGGGGACAGGGGCTATTCCACTGAAGCTTTCTTT. Its protein is CSAWGDRGYSTEAFF.

J is TRBJ1-5 and V is TRBV28, with D unclear. The CDR3 contains 13 residues. V was clipped by 6 bases and J by 0 bases, with 6 bases between them. From germline, CDR1 is MDHEN and CDR2 SYDVKM. In DNA, the CDR3 is TGTGCCAGCAGGGAGCATAGCAATCAGCCCCAGCATTTT. Its protein is CASREHSNQPQHF.

Notes on this clonotype: Sequence at one end of the junction differs from germline and may be a read error. The rearrangement links TRBV7-7 to TRBJ2-3; possibly TRBD2 for D (6 bases). The CDR3 length is 15 residues. Germline V gene data show CDR1 as SSHAT and CDR2 as FNYEAQ (reference sequence). The CDR3 sequence is CASSPGLRSTDTQYF. CDR3 in DNA: TGTGCTAGCAGCCCAGGACTACGAAGCACAGATACGCAGTATTTT.

This clonotype rates as medium-sized. This chain links TRBV6-1 with TRBJ1-1; the D gene is possibly TRBD1 (5 bases). In germline, CDR1 is MNHNS, CDR2 SASEGT. The CDR3 sequence is 17 residues long. V was shortened by 5 bases and J by 4 bases, with 23 bases between the two germline ends. The CDR3 DNA reads TGTGCCAGCAGTACCTCCCTGGGGAGGAGGGGAGGCACTGAAGCTTTCTTT. It encodes CASSTSLGRRGGTEAFF.

The rearrangement joins TRBV12-3 or TRBV12-4 to TRBJ1-5, with D unresolved. Trimming left V 0 bases short and J 6 bases short, with 9 bases between. CDR3 size: 14 residues. DNA for the CDR3: TGTGCCAGCAGTTTAGCAGGGATTGGTCAGCCCCAGCATTTT. This encodes CASSLAGIGQPQHF.

The chain links TRBV20-1 to TRBJ1-6; D is ambiguous. The CDR3 is made up of 14 amino acids. Germline values: CDR1 DFQATT, CDR2 SNEGSKA (reference sequence). V was clipped by 3 bases and J by 7 bases, with 13 bases between them. CDR3 nucleotides: TGCAGTGCTAGGCTGGGGAACCAAAATTCACCCCTCCACTTT. Residues: CSARLGNQNSPLHF.